This T cell receptor beta chain was sequenced in a study of blood T cell repertoires in COVID-19. Study information: The analysed material was cDNA or gDNA that came from T cells, B-cell-depleted T cells, or PBMCs.

The table came from immunoSEQ multiplex PCR; TCRdb's copy has only in-frame clones and leaves some out. The sample lists 45,000 to 55,000 clones, around nine tenths occurring once. V shed 2 bases and J 5 bases; nucleotides not matched to a gene: 6. Germline CDR1 reads SGHTA; CDR2 reads FQGNSA. CDR3 length: 15 amino acids. The sequenced sample was peripheral blood. The origin of this receptor is a man in his fifties with active COVID-19. The chain links TRBV7-2 to TRBJ1-5; 7 bases line up with TRBD1. The CDR3 here is CASSLRQGGDQPQHF. The CDR3 nucleotides read TGTGCCAGCAGCTTAAGACAGGGTGGAGATCAGCCCCAGCATTTT.